This entry is about one TCR beta chain. This clonotype turned up a few times. Its antigen has not been determined. No base-level quality is on record; no much larger clone is a single base apart. CDR1 and CDR2, per the germline V gene (reference sequence), are DFQATT and SNEGSKA. The CDR3 runs 13 residues from the cysteine to the phenylalanine. The retained sequence is limited to the CDR3, 39 bases, with the frame set at the first base. Cut back by 6 bases and 2 bases, the V and J ends lie 11 bases apart. The source of the sample is a study of identical twins (dated by TCRdb to the mid-2010s). With regard to the full study: To test whether fetal clonotypes persist, the study used deep sequencing on TCR alpha and beta repertoires from monozygotic twins, unrelated adults of various ages, and cord blood. To rule out contamination, the twin experiments were replicated at different times with different library preparation protocols. Study-wide conclusions, independent of this receptor: Zero-insertion analyses could be partly confounded by invariant T cells such as MAIT and iNKT, though diverse VJ usage argued against such confounding for most clonotypes. Out-of-frame TCR alpha sharing in monozygotic twins was systematically underestimated by recombination models, whereas sharing between unrelated individuals was in agreement with the recombination models. Out-of-frame TCR alpha sequences shared between twins showed an excess of low generation-probability sequences compared with coincidental sharing between unrelated individuals. Abundant cord blood beta clonotypes carried fewer insertions; young adult naive repertoires showed a weaker similar trend, while memory repertoires showed none. Excess twin sharing in beta out-of-frame sequences was weaker because fewer shared sequences lowered the signal-to-noise ratio. Because the same donors could not be followed over many years, the conclusions depended on cross-sectional statistical analysis.

The protocol used for the library was 5' RACE. Instrument on record: Illumina HiSeq 2000. Template switching introduced a universal primer binding site; the final cDNA contained a unique molecular identifier, enabling accurate counting of TCR cDNA molecules. Specific primers in the conserved constant-segment region were used to synthesize first-strand cDNA for TCR alpha and beta chains. Each cDNA library was double barcoded, with a SMART-Mk sample barcode plus Illumina barcodes, to control for contamination. TruSeq adapter sequences, together with Illumina sample barcodes, were added in two successive PCR steps. Sequencing of the TCR alpha and beta cDNA libraries was done on the Illumina HiSeq platform using custom primers. For the original study's pipeline: MiGEC processed the raw reads to extract unique molecular identifiers, while MiXCR was used to determine the CDR3 positions. Recombination models were inferred per individual with the repgenHMM and IGoR tools using an EM algorithm. Shared clonotype analysis was performed with the tcR package in R, normalizing sharing by the product of cloneset sizes. Out-of-frame nonproductive sequences were analyzed to study raw recombination free of thymic and clonal selection effects. TCRdb applied fastp at Q25 and MiXCR to the public reads, then kept only in-frame beta chains. Each entry merges the rows of one CDR3 protein and shows their most common DNA and genes. These V and J calls derive from TCRdb rather than the authors' analysis. For this sample there are 1.5 million to 2 million distinct CDR3 sequences; around 29% appear just once. The ten top clones hold approximately 0.29% of the sample.

Only healthy Caucasian donors were included. The clonotype comes from a newborn girl in good health. The rearranged chain carries TRBV20-1 and TRBJ1-3, with a tentative D gene TRBD1 over 5 matching bases. The specimen was cord blood. In nucleotide form, the sequence is TGCAGTGCCCGACGGGGCACTGGAAACACCATATATTTT. It codes for CSARRGTGNTIYF.